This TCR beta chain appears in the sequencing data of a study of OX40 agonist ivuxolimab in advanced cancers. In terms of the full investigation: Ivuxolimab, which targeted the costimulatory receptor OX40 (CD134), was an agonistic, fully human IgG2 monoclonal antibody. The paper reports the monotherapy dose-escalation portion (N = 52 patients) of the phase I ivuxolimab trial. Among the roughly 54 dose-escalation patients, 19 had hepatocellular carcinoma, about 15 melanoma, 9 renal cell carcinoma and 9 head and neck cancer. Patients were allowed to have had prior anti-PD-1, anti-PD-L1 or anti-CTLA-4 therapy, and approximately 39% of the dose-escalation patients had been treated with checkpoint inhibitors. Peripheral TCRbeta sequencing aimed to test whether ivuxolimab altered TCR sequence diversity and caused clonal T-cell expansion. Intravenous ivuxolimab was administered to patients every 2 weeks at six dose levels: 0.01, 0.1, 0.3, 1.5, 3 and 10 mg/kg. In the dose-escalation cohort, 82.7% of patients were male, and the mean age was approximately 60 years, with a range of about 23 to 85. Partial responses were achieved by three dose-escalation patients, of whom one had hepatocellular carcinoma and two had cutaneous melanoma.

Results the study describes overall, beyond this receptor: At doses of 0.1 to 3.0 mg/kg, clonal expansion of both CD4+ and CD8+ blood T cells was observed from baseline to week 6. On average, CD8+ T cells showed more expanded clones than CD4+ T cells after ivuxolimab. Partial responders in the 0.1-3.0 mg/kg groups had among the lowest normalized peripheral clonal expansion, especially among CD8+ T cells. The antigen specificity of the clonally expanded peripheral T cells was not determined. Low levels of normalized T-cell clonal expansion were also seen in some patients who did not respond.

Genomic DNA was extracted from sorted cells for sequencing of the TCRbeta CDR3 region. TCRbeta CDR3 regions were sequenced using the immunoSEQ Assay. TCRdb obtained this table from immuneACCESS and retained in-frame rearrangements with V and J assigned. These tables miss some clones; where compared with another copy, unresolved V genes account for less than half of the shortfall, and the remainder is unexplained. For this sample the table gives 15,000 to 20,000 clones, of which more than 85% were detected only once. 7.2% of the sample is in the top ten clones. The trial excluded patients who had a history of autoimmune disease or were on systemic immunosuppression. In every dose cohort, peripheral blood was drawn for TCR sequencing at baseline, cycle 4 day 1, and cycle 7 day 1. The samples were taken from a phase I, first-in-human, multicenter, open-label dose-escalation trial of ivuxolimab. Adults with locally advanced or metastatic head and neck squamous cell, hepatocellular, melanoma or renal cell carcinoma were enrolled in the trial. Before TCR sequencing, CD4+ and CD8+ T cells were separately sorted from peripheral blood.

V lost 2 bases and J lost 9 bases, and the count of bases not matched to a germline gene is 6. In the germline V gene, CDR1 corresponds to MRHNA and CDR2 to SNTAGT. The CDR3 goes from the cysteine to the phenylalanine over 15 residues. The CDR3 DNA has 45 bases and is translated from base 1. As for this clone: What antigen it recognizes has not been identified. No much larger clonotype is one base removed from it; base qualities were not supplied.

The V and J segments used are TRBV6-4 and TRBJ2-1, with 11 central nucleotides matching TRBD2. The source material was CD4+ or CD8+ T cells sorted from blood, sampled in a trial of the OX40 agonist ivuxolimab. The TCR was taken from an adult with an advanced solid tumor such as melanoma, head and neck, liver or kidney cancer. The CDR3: CASSDGASGRSEQFF. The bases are TGTGCCAGCAGTGACGGGGCTAGCGGGAGGAGTGAGCAGTTCTTC.